This TCR beta chain was captured by sequencing in a study of blood T cell dynamics during melanoma immunotherapy. Study results and limitations: The study could not tell melanoma-specific clones from general immune activation. Unlike progressors, later disease-control patients had W3 repertoires gaining clonality or diversity.

After removal of 2 bases from V and 5 bases from J, the junction contained 8 bases not matched to a gene. CDR1 and CDR2 from the germline V gene are KGHSH and LQKENI. CDR3 size: 15 residues. A remark on this clone: Antigen: not known.

The time point: pre-treatment baseline. One draw preceded checkpoint blockade; another followed its first cycle at week 3. Apart from two fast progressors, RECIST 1.1 response was judged 12 weeks post-infusion. Profiling relied on immunoSEQ multiplex PCR, and the TCRdb table lists in-frame clones only, not all of them. The table lists 20,000 to 30,000 clones, roughly 89% of them singletons. This TCR was sampled from a human donor with melanoma. Sample: blood, taken from a patient treated with checkpoint blockade. The chain carries TRBV18 and TRBJ2-5, with 7 bases aligning to TRBD2. DNA for the CDR3: TGTGCCAGCTCACCAGAGACTAGCTCCCGGGAGACCCAGTACTTC. This translates into CASSPETSSRETQYF.